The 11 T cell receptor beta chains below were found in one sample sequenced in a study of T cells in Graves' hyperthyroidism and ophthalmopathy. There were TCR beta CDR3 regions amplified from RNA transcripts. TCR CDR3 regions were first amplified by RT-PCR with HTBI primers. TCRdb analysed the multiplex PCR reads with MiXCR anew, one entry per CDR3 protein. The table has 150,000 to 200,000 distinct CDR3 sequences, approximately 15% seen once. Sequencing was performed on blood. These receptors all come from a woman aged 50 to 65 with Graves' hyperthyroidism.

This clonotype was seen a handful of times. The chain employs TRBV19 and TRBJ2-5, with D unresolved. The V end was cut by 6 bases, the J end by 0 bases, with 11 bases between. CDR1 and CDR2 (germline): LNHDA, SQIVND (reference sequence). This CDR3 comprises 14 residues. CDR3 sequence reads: CASSTEKYQETQYF. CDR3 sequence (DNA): TGTGCCAGTAGCACAGAGAAGTACCAAGAGACCCAGTACTTC.

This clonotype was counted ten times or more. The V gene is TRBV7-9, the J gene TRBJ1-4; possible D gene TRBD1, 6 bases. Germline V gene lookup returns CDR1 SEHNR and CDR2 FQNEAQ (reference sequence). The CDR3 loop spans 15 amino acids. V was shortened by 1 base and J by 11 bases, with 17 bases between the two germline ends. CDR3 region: CASSLGWQGPWKLFF. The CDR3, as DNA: TGTGCCAGCAGCTTAGGCTGGCAGGGGCCTTGGAAACTGTTTTTT.

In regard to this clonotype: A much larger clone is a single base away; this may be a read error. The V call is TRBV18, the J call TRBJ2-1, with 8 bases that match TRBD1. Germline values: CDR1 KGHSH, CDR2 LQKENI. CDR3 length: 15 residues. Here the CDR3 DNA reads TGTGCCAGCTCTCCGGACAGGGTTACCTACAATGAGCAGCTCTTC. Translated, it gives CASSPDRVTYNEQLF.

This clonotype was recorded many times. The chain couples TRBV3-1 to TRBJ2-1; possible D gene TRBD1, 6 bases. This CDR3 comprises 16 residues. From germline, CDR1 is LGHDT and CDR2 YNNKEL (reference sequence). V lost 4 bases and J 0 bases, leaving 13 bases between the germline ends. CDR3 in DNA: TGTGCCAGCAGCCTCACAGGGAAACCCTCCTACAATGAGCAGTTCTTC. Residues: CASSLTGKPSYNEQFF.

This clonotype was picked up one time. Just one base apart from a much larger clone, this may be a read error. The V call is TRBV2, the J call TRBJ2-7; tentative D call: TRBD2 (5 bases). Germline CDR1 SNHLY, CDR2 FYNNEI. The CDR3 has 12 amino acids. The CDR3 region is CANSVREYEQYF. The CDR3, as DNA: TGTGCCAACAGTGTGAGGGAATACGAGCAGTACTTC.

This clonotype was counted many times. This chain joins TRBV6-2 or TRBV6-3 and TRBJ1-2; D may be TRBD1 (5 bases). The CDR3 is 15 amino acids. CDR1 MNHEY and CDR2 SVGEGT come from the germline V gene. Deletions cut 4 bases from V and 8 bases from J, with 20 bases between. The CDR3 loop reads CASSSSGRTGQGYTF. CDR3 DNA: TGTGCCAGCAGTTCTTCAGGGCGTACCGGTCAAGGCTACACCTTC.

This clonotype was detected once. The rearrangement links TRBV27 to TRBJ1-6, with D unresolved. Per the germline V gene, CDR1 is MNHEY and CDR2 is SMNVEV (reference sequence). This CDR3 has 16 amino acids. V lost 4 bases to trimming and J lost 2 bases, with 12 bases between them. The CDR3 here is CASSSLGVPYNSPLHF. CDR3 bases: TGTGCCAGCAGTTCACTCGGGGTTCCCTATAATTCACCCCTCCACTTT.

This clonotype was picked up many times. In DNA form, the CDR3 reads TGTGCCAGCAGCTTATTAGGGGGGAACCCTAACTATGGCTACACCTTC. It yields the protein CASSLLGGNPNYGYTF. The chain links TRBV7-9 to TRBJ1-2, with D possibly TRBD1 on 6 matching bases. This CDR3 is built from 16 residues. CDR1 is SEHNR, CDR2 FQNEAQ, per germline (reference sequence). V lost 2 bases and J 0 bases, leaving 13 bases between the germline ends.

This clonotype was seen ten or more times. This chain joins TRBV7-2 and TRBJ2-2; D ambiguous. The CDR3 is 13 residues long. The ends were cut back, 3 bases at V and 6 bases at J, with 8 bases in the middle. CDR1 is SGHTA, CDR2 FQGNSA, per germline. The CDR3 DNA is TGTGCCAGCAGCTTCCCGCTTTCCGGGGAGCTGTTTTTT. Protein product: CASSFPLSGELFF.

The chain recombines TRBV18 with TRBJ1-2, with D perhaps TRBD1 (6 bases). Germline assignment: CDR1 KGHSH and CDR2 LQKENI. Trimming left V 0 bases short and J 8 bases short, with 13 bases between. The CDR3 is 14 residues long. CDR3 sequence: CASSPPGGSKGYTF. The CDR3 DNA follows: TGTGCCAGCTCACCACCGGGGGGCTCCAAGGGCTACACCTTC.

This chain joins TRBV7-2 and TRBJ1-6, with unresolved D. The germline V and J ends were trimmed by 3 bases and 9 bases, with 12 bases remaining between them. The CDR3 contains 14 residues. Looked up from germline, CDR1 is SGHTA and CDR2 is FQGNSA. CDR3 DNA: TGTGCCAGCAGCTTGGGGTTCGCCCCTTCACCCCTCCACTTT. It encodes CASSLGFAPSPLHF.